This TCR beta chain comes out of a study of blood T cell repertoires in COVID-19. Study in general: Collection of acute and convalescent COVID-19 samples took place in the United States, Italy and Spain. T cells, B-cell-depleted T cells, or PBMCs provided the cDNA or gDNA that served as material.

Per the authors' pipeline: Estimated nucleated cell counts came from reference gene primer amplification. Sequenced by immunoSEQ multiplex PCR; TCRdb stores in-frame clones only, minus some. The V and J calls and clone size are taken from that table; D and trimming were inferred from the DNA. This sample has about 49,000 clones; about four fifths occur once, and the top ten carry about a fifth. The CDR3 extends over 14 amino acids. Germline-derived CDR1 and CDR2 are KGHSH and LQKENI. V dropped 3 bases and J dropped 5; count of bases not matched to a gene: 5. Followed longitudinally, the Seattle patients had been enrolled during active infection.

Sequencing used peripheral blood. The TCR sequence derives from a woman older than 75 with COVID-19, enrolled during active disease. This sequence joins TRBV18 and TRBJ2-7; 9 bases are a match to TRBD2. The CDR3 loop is CASSPLAGVNEQYF. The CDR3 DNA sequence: TGTGCCAGCTCACCGTTAGCGGGAGTCAACGAGCAGTACTTC.